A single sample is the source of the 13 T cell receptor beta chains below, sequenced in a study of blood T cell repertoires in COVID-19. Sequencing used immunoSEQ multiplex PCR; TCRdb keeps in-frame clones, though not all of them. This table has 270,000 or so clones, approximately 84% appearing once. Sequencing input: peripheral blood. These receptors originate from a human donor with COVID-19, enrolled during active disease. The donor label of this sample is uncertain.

The CDR3 here is CASGLIADTQYF. For the CDR3, the DNA is TGTGCTAGTGGTTTGATCGCAGATACGCAGTATTTT. The chain carries TRBV12-5 and TRBJ2-3; D remains ambiguous. Germline CDR1 LGHNT, CDR2 FRNRAP. V was shortened by 2 bases and J by 4 bases, with 4 bases between the two germline ends. The CDR3 extends over 12 amino acids.

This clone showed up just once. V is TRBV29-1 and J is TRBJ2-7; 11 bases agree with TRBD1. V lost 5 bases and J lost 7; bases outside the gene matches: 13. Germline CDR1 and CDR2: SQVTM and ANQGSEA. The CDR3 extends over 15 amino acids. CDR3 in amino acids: CSVREPGQGAAEQYF. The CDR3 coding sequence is TGCAGCGTTCGGGAGCCTGGACAGGGGGCGGCGGAGCAGTACTTC.

CDR3 sequence: CASSLSGPYEQYF. In DNA form, the CDR3 reads TGTGCCAGCAGTCTTAGCGGTCCCTACGAGCAGTACTTC. This chain joins TRBV6-5 and TRBJ2-7, with D perhaps matching TRBD2 (6 bases). Germline V gene sequence: CDR1 MNHEY, CDR2 SVGAGI. Trimming took off 5 bases at V and 2 bases at J, with 10 bases between the two ends. This CDR3 has 13 residues.

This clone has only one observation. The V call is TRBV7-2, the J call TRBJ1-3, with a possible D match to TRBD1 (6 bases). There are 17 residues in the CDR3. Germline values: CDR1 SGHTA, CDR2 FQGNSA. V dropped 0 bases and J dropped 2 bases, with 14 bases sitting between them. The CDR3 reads CASSLAGAGTAGNTIYF. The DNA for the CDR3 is TGTGCCAGCAGCTTAGCGGGGGCCGGGACGGCTGGAAACACCATATATTTT.

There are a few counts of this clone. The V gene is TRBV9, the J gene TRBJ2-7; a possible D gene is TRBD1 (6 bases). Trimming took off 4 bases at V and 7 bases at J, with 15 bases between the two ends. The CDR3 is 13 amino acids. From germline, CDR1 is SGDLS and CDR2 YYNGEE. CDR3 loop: CASSIIGQGEQYF. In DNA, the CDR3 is TGTGCCAGCAGCATCATAGGGCAGGGGGAGCAGTACTTC.

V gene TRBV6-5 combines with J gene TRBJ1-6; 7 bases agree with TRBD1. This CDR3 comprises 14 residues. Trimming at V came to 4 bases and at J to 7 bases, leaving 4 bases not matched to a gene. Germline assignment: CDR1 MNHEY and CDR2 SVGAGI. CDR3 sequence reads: CASSSIQGNSPLHF. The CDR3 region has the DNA TGTGCCAGCAGTTCAATACAGGGGAATTCACCCCTCCACTTT.

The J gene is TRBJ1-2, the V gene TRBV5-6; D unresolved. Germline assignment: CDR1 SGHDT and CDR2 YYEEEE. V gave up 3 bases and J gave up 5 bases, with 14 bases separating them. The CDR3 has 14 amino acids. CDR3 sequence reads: CASSSGWGGYGYTF. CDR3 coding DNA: TGTGCCAGCAGCTCCGGTTGGGGAGGGTATGGCTACACCTTC.

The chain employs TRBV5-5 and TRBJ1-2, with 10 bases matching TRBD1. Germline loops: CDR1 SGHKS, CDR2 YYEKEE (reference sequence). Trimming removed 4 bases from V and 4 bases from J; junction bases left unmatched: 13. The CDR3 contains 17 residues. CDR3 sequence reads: CASSPGGTGAPFYGYTF. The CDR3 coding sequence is TGTGCCAGCAGCCCAGGGGGGACAGGGGCCCCCTTCTATGGCTACACCTTC.

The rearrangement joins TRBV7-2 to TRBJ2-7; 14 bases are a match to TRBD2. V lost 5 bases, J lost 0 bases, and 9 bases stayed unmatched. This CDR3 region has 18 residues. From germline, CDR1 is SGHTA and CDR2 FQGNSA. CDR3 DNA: TGTGCCAGCAGCCTCCAGACTAGCGGGAGGGGGTACTCCTACGAGCAGTACTTC. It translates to CASSLQTSGRGYSYEQYF.

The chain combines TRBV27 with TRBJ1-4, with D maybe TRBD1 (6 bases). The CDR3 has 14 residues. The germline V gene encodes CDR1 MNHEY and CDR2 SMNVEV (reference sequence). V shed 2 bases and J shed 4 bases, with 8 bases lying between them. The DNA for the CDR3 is TGTGCCAGCAGTTTAGGGGGCGGTAATGAAAAACTGTTTTTT. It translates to CASSLGGGNEKLFF.

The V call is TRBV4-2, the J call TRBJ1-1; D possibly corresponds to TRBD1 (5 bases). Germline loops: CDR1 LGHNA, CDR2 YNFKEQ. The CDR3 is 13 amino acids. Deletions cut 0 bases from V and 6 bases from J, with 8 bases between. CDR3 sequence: CASSQDRGAEAFF. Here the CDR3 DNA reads TGTGCCAGCAGCCAAGATCGGGGGGCTGAAGCTTTCTTT.

The CDR3: CASSLDRSYGYTF. The CDR3 DNA follows: TGTGCCAGCTCACTTGACAGGAGTTATGGCTACACCTTC. This sequence joins TRBV18 and TRBJ1-2, with D perhaps matching TRBD1 (6 bases). Germline CDR1 reads KGHSH; CDR2 reads LQKENI. The CDR3 spans 13 residues. V was shortened by 4 bases and J by 5 bases, with 11 bases between the two germline ends.

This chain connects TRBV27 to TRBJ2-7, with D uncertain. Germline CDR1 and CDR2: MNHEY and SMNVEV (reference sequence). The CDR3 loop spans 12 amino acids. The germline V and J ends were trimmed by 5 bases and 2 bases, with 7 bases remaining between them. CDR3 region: CASSASPYEQYF. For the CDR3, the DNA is TGTGCCAGCAGTGCCAGTCCCTACGAGCAGTACTTC.